The 21 T cell receptor beta chains below all came from one sample that was sequenced in a study of CD8 T cells in Susac syndrome. Reverse transcription of roughly 0.5 to 1 ug RNA used random hexamers. MiXCR, run by TCRdb on the immunoSEQ multiplex PCR reads, gives a single entry per CDR3 protein. The sample holds roughly 400,000 distinct CDR3 sequences; 85% to 90% are singletons and the top ten take more than 0.09%. Sequencing was done on a sample of CD8+ T cells from PBMCs. All receptors derive from a human donor with multiple sclerosis.

The chain employs TRBV30 and TRBJ2-1; 9 nucleotides agree with TRBD1. The CDR3 covers 14 residues. The V and J ends lost 4 bases and 4 bases, in that order; junction bases with no gene match: 5. Germline assignment: CDR1 GTSNPN and CDR2 SVGIG (reference sequence). CDR3: CAWTSGQGYNEQFF. The CDR3 DNA reads TGTGCCTGGACTTCGGGACAGGGATACAATGAGCAGTTCTTC.

The rearrangement links TRBV2 to TRBJ2-1; D is tentatively TRBD1 or TRBD2 (5 bases each). The V and J ends lost 8 bases and 10 bases respectively, with 18 bases between them. The CDR3 runs to 13 residues. The germline V gene encodes CDR1 SNHLY and CDR2 FYNNEI. CDR3 amino acids: CASGGDRDDEQFF. The CDR3 DNA reads TGTGCCAGCGGGGGAGATCGGGATGACGAGCAGTTCTTC.

V usage is TRBV27 and J usage is TRBJ2-7; 10 bases are shared with TRBD1. CDR3 size: 15 residues. V gave up 5 bases and J gave up 2 bases; unmatched junction bases: 6. The germline V gene has CDR1 MNHEY and CDR2 SMNVEV (reference sequence). CDR3 protein: CASSPGTGETYEQYF. In DNA form, the CDR3 reads TGTGCCAGCAGTCCCGGGACAGGGGAGACCTACGAGCAGTACTTC.

A note on this clonotype: One end of the junction is discordant with germline, which a read error may explain. This chain uses TRBV7-9 with TRBJ1-2, with unresolved D. Germline CDR1 reads SEHNR; CDR2 reads FQNEAQ (reference sequence). The CDR3 contains 12 residues. For the CDR3, the DNA is TGTGCCAGCGGCTTCAAAGACCCCCGGGGCACCTTC. This codes for CASGFKDPRGTF. Using reference TRBV7-9 and TRBJ1-2 for the parts outside the CDR3, the full variable domain is DTGVSQNPRHKITKRGQNVTFRCDPISEHNRLYWYRQTLGQGPEFLTYFQNEAQLEKSRLLSDRFSAERPKGSFSTLEIQRTEQGDSAMYLCASGFKDPRGTFGSGTRLTVV.

A note on this clonotype: A junction end diverges from the germline sequence, so it may reflect a read error. V and J are TRBV7-7 and TRBJ2-2; D may be TRBD1 (6 bases). Germline CDR1 reads SSHAT; CDR2 reads FNYEAQ (reference sequence). This CDR3 spans 15 amino acids. The DNA of the CDR3 is TGTGCTAGCAGGGACAAGGGGGCGAACACCGGGGAGCTGTTTTTT. Its protein is CASRDKGANTGELFF. Full variable domain (remainder filled in from reference TRBV7-7 and TRBJ2-2): GAGVSQSPRYKVTKRGQDVTLRCDPISSHATLYWYQQALGQGPEFLTYFNYEAQPDKSGLPSDRFSAERPEGSISTLTIQRTEQRDSAMYRCASRDKGANTGELFFGEGSRLTVL.

This rearrangement joins TRBV11-1 to TRBJ2-7, with D tentatively TRBD1 or TRBD2 (6 bases each). Germline assignment: CDR1 SGHAT and CDR2 FQDESV (reference sequence). The CDR3 spans 13 residues. V was trimmed by 11 bases and J by 1 base, leaving 15 bases between them. CDR3 protein: CASKGGQSYEQYF. In DNA, the CDR3 is TGTGCCTCAAAAGGGGGGCAGTCCTACGAGCAGTACTTC.

For the CDR3, the DNA is TGTGCCATCAGTGACCCGGGGACAGGGAGCGACGAGCAGTACTTC. It specifies CAISDPGTGSDEQYF. The chain uses TRBV10-3 and TRBJ2-7; 9 bases are shared with TRBD1. Per the germline V gene, CDR1 is ENHRY and CDR2 is SYGVKD. Trimming removed 3 bases from V and 5 bases from J; junction bases left unmatched: 8. CDR3 length: 15 amino acids.

V usage is TRBV7-9 and J usage is TRBJ2-7; tentatively, D is TRBD1 (5 bases). The CDR3 loop spans 19 amino acids. V was trimmed by 4 bases and J by 5 bases, leaving 30 bases between them. Germline CDR1 SEHNR, CDR2 FQNEAQ (reference sequence). The CDR3 protein is CASSSSLSWGERPVDEQYF. CDR3 sequence (DNA): TGTGCCAGCAGCTCGTCACTATCTTGGGGCGAGCGCCCTGTCGACGAGCAGTACTTC.

J is TRBJ1-1 and V is TRBV29-1; possible D gene TRBD1, 5 bases. Germline V gene sequence: CDR1 SQVTM, CDR2 ANQGSEA. V was pared by 7 bases and J by 4 bases, with 19 bases between. This CDR3 contains 14 residues. The CDR3 region is CSAGGEVLSTEAFF. For the CDR3, the DNA is TGCAGCGCCGGGGGAGAGGTCTTGAGCACTGAAGCTTTCTTT.

This chain connects TRBV15 to TRBJ1-5; D may be TRBD1 (6 bases). CDR1 and CDR2 from the germline V gene are LNHNV and YYDKDF (reference sequence). This CDR3 contains 18 residues. Trimming took off 0 bases at V and 1 base at J, with 16 bases between the two ends. In nucleotides, the CDR3 is TGTGCCACCAGCAGAGATAGGGGGGGGCGGGGCAGCAATCAGCCCCAGCATTTT. The encoded protein is CATSRDRGGRGSNQPQHF. Based on the CDR3 plus reference TRBV15 and TRBJ1-5, the full variable domain is DAMVIQNPRYQVTQFGKPVTLSCSQTLNHNVMYWYQQKSSQAPKLLFHYYDKDFNNEADTPDNFQSRRPNTSFCFLDIRSPGLGDTAMYLCATSRDRGGRGSNQPQHFGDGTRLSIL.

This clonotype was counted between two and nine times. The V gene is TRBV4-1, the J gene TRBJ2-7, with D hard to call. V lost 1 base and J lost 2, with 9 bases in between. CDR3 length equals 14 residues. From germline, CDR1 is MGHRA and CDR2 YSYEKL. The CDR3 DNA sequence: TGCGCCAGCAGCCAAGTTCAGGATCCCTACGAGCAGTACTTC. Translated: CASSQVQDPYEQYF.

The V call is TRBV20-1, the J call TRBJ2-1, with 16 bases fitting TRBD2. This CDR3 is built from 15 residues. The junction had 5 bases not matched to a gene; V was cut back by 6 bases and J by 6 bases. The germline gives CDR1 DFQATT, CDR2 SNEGSKA (reference sequence). CDR3 sequence: CSAPGLAGGPNEQFF. Written as DNA, the CDR3 is TGCAGTGCCCCGGGACTAGCGGGGGGGCCCAATGAGCAGTTCTTC.

The chain joins TRBV29-1 to TRBJ1-3; D is undetermined. The CDR3 totals 12 residues. Germline values: CDR1 SQVTM, CDR2 ANQGSEA. V lost 6 bases, J lost 4 bases, and 10 bases lay in between. In DNA, the CDR3 is TGCAGCGTAGTAGACGGGGGAAACACCATATATTTT. Its translation: CSVVDGGNTIYF.

The chain uses TRBV6-2 or TRBV6-3 and TRBJ1-2; 10 bases fit TRBD1. Germline lookup yields CDR1 MNHEY and CDR2 SVGEGT. This CDR3 comprises 16 residues. The V segment lost 0 bases and the J segment 3 bases; nucleotides outside the gene matches: 4. DNA for the CDR3: TGTGCCAGCAGTTACTCCCGGGACAGGGGTGACTATGGCTACACCTTC. Encoded protein: CASSYSRDRGDYGYTF.

V usage is TRBV27 and J usage is TRBJ2-7, with 7 bases that match TRBD1. Looked up from germline, CDR1 is MNHEY and CDR2 is SMNVEV (reference sequence). V dropped 6 bases and J dropped 6; count of bases not matched to a gene: 11. This CDR3 is 14 amino acids long. The CDR3 loop reads CASSLTGIRREQYF. In DNA form, the CDR3 reads TGTGCCAGCAGCCTGACAGGGATCCGTCGCGAGCAGTACTTC.

This chain connects TRBV3-1 to TRBJ2-5; TRBD2 might be the D (6 bases). V was trimmed by 0 bases and J by 5 bases, leaving 13 bases between them. The CDR3 length is 15 residues. Germline lookup yields CDR1 LGHDT and CDR2 YNNKEL (reference sequence). The CDR3 here is CASSQEGRSDETQYF. CDR3 DNA: TGTGCCAGCAGCCAAGAAGGGAGGAGCGATGAGACCCAGTACTTC.

V is TRBV6-2 or TRBV6-3 and J is TRBJ2-3; possibly TRBD1 for D (6 bases). Germline loops: CDR1 MNHEY, CDR2 SVGEGT. Trimming removed 2 bases at V and 6 bases at J, with 9 bases between. The CDR3 runs 13 residues. CDR3 nucleotides: TGTGCCAGCAGTTACACAGGGTGGGATACGCAGTATTTT. Translation gives CASSYTGWDTQYF.

CDR3 coding DNA: TGCGCCAGCAGTGAGTCGATATTAGGGGACCAGCCCCAGCATTTT. The encoded protein is CASSESILGDQPQHF. The chain couples TRBV10-2 to TRBJ1-5, with D maybe TRBD1 (5 bases). Trimming pared 0 bases from V and 7 bases from J, leaving 13 bases between. This CDR3 is built from 15 residues. CDR1 is WSHSY, CDR2 SAAADI, per germline.

The genes are TRBV6-4 and TRBJ2-3, with TRBD2 matching 10 bases. The CDR3 contains 15 residues. Germline V gene lookup returns CDR1 MRHNA and CDR2 SNTAGT. The V and J ends lost 6 bases and 0 bases, in that order; junction bases with no gene match: 3. The CDR3 DNA is TGTGCCAGCAGCTTACTAGCGGGAAGCACAGATACGCAGTATTTT. Translating gives CASSLLAGSTDTQYF.

The chain is built from TRBV30 and TRBJ1-5, with a tentative D call TRBD1 (5 bases). Looked up from germline, CDR1 is GTSNPN and CDR2 is SVGIG (reference sequence). V gave up 5 bases and J gave up 9 bases, with 23 bases separating them. This CDR3 spans 15 amino acids. The CDR3 is CAWGDRDGGLRPQHF. DNA for the CDR3: TGTGCCTGGGGAGACCGGGACGGAGGCTTACGGCCCCAGCATTTT. Combining the CDR3 with reference TRBV30 and TRBJ1-5 gives the whole variable domain SQTIHQWPATLVQPVGSPLSLECTVEGTSNPNLYWYRQAAGRGLQLLFYSVGIGQISSEVPQNLSASRPQDRQFILSSKKLLLSDSGFYLCAWGDRDGGLRPQHFGDGTRLSIL.

This clonotype was seen once. The chain is built from TRBV5-4 and TRBJ2-6; D is possibly TRBD2 (7 bases). Germline values: CDR1 SGHNT, CDR2 YYREEE (reference sequence). The CDR3 spans 19 residues. V lost 4 bases to trimming and J lost 0 bases, with 20 bases between them. In DNA, the CDR3 is TGTGCCAGCAGCGGGGGGGCTGGCAGGGCGGGCTCTGGGGCCAACGTCCTGACTTTC. This gives the protein CASSGGAGRAGSGANVLTF.